The rows below give T cell receptor beta chains drawn from one sample of a study of cytomegalovirus exposure and HLA in healthy donors. The repertoire was sequenced with immunoSEQ multiplex PCR; TCRdb's copy has only in-frame clones and lacks some. The sample has 65,000 to 80,000 clones, 90% to 95% seen once; the top ten hold roughly 2%. The material sequenced was PBMCs. These TCRs come from a woman under 30 in good health and CMV-seronegative. Each CDR3 is given with its conserved first and last residue. The D gene is left open where the match is weak. Where a row states a size, it is once, few, many or the class of an expanded clone; other rows omit it.

cdr3_aa cdr3_nt d_call j_call clone_size v_call
CASSRPIRGQGRYEQYF TGTGCCAGCAGCCGACCTATTAGGGGACAGGGTCGCTACGAGCAGTACTTC TRBD1 TRBJ2-7 - TRBV5-5
CASSPSQDRIYQETQYF TGCGCCAGCAGCCCGTCCCAGGACAGGATATACCAAGAGACCCAGTACTTC TRBD1 TRBJ2-5 - TRBV5-1
CASSGEGSYEQYF TGTGCCAGCTCCGGGGAGGGTTCCTACGAGCAGTACTTC TRBD2 TRBJ2-7 - TRBV2
CASSIIAGDNEQFF TGTGCCAGCAGCATCATAGCGGGAGACAATGAGCAGTTCTTC TRBD2 TRBJ2-1 once TRBV7-3
CASSFFYPIGELFF TGTGCCAGCAGTTTTTTCTACCCGATTGGGGAGCTGTTTTTT - TRBJ2-2 once TRBV28
CAISESPLVRTDTQYF TGTGCCATCAGTGAGTCTCCGCTAGTTCGCACAGATACGCAGTATTTT - TRBJ2-3 - TRBV10-3
CASSKSRTATNEKLFF TGTGCCAGTAGCAAATCCCGGACAGCAACTAATGAAAAACTGTTTTTT - TRBJ1-4 - TRBV19
CASSSNRGLNTDTQYF TGTGCCAGCAGTTCGAACAGGGGGCTTAACACAGATACGCAGTATTTT TRBD1 TRBJ2-3 once TRBV28
CASSLYSGGHYNEQFF TGCGCCAGCAGCTTGTACAGCGGGGGCCACTACAATGAGCAGTTCTTC TRBD2 TRBJ2-1 few TRBV5-1
CASSGNRAGANVLTF TGTGCCAGCAGTGGGAACAGGGCAGGGGCCAACGTCCTGACTTTC - TRBJ2-6 - TRBV6-1
CASSPGTVISPLHF TGCGCCAGCAGCCCCGGGACAGTTATTTCACCCCTCCACTTT TRBD1 TRBJ1-6 - TRBV4-3
CATSRDLRNQPQHF TGTGCCACCAGCAGAGATCTCAGAAATCAGCCCCAGCATTTT - TRBJ1-5 - TRBV15
CASSILGLAGGLNTGELFF TGTGCCAGTAGTATCCTAGGACTAGCGGGGGGGTTGAACACCGGGGAGCTGTTTTTT TRBD2 TRBJ2-2 few TRBV19
CASSLRTSGGPYQETQYF TGTGCCAGCAGTTTAAGGACTAGCGGGGGCCCGTACCAAGAGACCCAGTACTTC TRBD2 TRBJ2-5 - TRBV27
CASSLVREQFF TGTGCCAGCAGCTTGGTCAGGGAGCAGTTCTTC - TRBJ2-1 - TRBV7-8
CASSQDTHYGYTF TGTGCCAGCAGCCAAGACACTCACTATGGCTACACCTTC - TRBJ1-2 - TRBV14
CASSLSTGASGANVLTF TGCGCCAGCAGCTTGAGCACAGGGGCCTCTGGGGCCAACGTCCTGACTTTC TRBD1 TRBJ2-6 - TRBV5-1
CASRTGFLAFF TGTGCCAGTAGGACAGGGTTTTTGGCTTTCTTT TRBD1 TRBJ1-1 - TRBV19